A single TCR beta chain is shown here with its context. Its antigen remains unknown. The table came from immunoSEQ multiplex PCR; TCRdb's copy has only in-frame clones and leaves some out. The repertoire holds some 2,500,000 clones, with roughly 93% as singletons. The data belong to a study of shared clonotypes between healthy human individuals. Study-wide points: Clonotypes not shared had lower generation probabilities than those common to all four donors.

The CDR3 has 14 amino acids. Trimming removed 1 base from V and 4 bases from J, with 10 bases in between. Looked up from germline, CDR1 is SGHAT and CDR2 is FQNNGV. This rearrangement joins TRBV11-2 to TRBJ1-1; D unresolved. The sample was naive CD4+ T cells from PBMCs. Noted subset: CD45RA+ positively selected. The TCR was taken from a man younger than 30 in good health. Some clones in this sample may be carry-over from other donors' samples. The CDR3 nucleotides are TGTGCCAGCAGCTTAGTCCCCTTTGGCACTGAAGCTTTCTTT. Protein: CASSLVPFGTEAFF. Full variable domain (outside the CDR3, taken from reference TRBV11-2 and TRBJ1-1): EAGVAQSPRYKIIEKRQSVAFWCNPISGHATLYWYQQILGQGPKLLIQFQNNGVVDDSQLPKDRFSAERLKGVDSTLKIQPAKLEDSAVYLCASSLVPFGTEAFFGQGTRLTVV.